This note documents a single T cell receptor beta chain sequence. The antigen is unknown. Per the germline V gene, CDR1 is MNHNY and CDR2 is SVGAGI (reference sequence). Between the trimmed V and J ends, which lost 2 bases and 5 bases, there was a span of 10 bases. The length of the CDR3 is 15 residues. In the PCR, 60 Vbeta and 13 Jbeta primers were used. As processed by the authors: Later analysis identified approximately 80 million unique TCR beta chains, 10 million to 12 million shared. The data were produced by immunoSEQ multiplex PCR, yet TCRdb's version contains in-frame clones alone and is incomplete. The DNA was the basis for D and trimming; V, J and clone size are from that table. There are about 170,000 clones in the sample; under 85% occur only once, and 2.5% lies in the top ten. The data originate from a study of cytomegalovirus exposure and HLA in healthy donors. Overall study findings and caveats: Altogether, some 170 TCR beta chains were recorded as cytomegalovirus-associated.

Unrecorded for this donor was the CMV serostatus. This receptor was taken from a human donor in good health. This chain connects TRBV6-6 to TRBJ1-6, with a possible D match to TRBD1 (6 bases). Sequencing used PBMCs. The chain's CDR3 is CASSYGGRNNSPLHF. As DNA, the CDR3 is TGTGCCAGCAGTTACGGGGGCAGAAATAATTCACCCCTCCACTTT.